Below are 2 T cell receptor beta chains sequenced from a single sample in a study of shared clonotypes between healthy human individuals. Sequencing was performed with immunoSEQ multiplex PCR; in TCRdb, only in-frame clones are kept and a portion is missing. The table includes some 1.5 million clones, approximately 98% detected once. The specimen sequenced was naive CD4+ T cells sorted from blood. Subset specified: CD45RA+ positively selected. The receptors come from a man younger than 40 in good health.

The chain carries TRBV29-1 and TRBJ2-5; a possible D gene is TRBD2 (7 bases). The CDR3 has 14 residues. Trimming removed 7 bases from V and 4 bases from J, with 19 bases in between. Germline V gene sequence: CDR1 SQVTM, CDR2 ANQGSEA. CDR3 coding DNA: TGCAGCGCCACCGATGCGGGGGCGGCAGAGACCCAGTACTTC. This translates into CSATDAGAAETQYF.

V usage is TRBV5-1 and J usage is TRBJ2-1; no clear D gene. CDR3 size: 14 residues. Trimming left V 0 bases short and J 5 bases short, with 9 bases between. Germline-derived CDR1 and CDR2 are SGHRS and YFSETQ. The CDR3 coding sequence is TGCGCCAGCAGCTTGGGAAAATCGGACAATGAGCAGTTCTTC. Translation gives CASSLGKSDNEQFF.